The 8 T cell receptor beta chains in this list originate from one sample, sequenced in a study of OX40 agonist ivuxolimab in advanced cancers. Measured with immunoSEQ multiplex PCR; TCRdb has only the in-frame clones, and not every one. The table has tens of thousands of clones, 75% to 90% seen once. The sequencing used CD4+ or CD8+ T cells sorted from blood, collected in a trial of the OX40 agonist ivuxolimab. These receptors all come from an adult with an advanced solid tumor such as melanoma, head and neck, liver or kidney cancer.

The chain is built from TRBV5-6 and TRBJ2-7; no clear D. Germline values: CDR1 SGHDT, CDR2 YYEEEE. This CDR3 has 14 amino acids. V was clipped by 0 bases and J by 2 bases, with 9 bases between them. This CDR3 reads CASSLALDAYEQYF. The DNA for the CDR3 is TGTGCCAGCAGCTTGGCTCTAGACGCCTACGAGCAGTACTTC.

The sample holds one count of this clone. This sequence joins TRBV9 and TRBJ1-4, with D unresolved. This CDR3 comprises 12 residues. The germline V gene has CDR1 SGDLS and CDR2 YYNGEE. The V end was cut by 2 bases, the J end by 8 bases, with 7 bases between. CDR3 amino acids: CASSVAGEKLFF. CDR3 bases: TGTGCCAGCAGCGTCGCAGGAGAAAAACTGTTTTTT.

The gene calls are TRBV7-3 and TRBJ2-1, with a tentative D call TRBD2 (5 bases). Trimming cost V 0 bases and J 4 bases, with 10 bases left between them. The germline CDR1 and CDR2 sequences are SGHTA and FQGTGA. The CDR3 has 15 residues. The CDR3 DNA reads TGTGCCAGCAGCTTAACCCTTACTAGATACAATGAGCAGTTCTTC. This codes for CASSLTLTRYNEQFF.

The genes are TRBV30 and TRBJ1-1; no clear D gene. The V end was cut by 4 bases, the J end by 1 base, with 16 bases between. There are 15 residues in the CDR3. Looked up from germline, CDR1 is GTSNPN and CDR2 is SVGIG (reference sequence). The CDR3 region is CAWISGTGANTEAFF. Here the CDR3 DNA reads TGTGCCTGGATCAGCGGTACGGGAGCGAACACTGAAGCTTTCTTT.

The rearrangement uses TRBV25-1 and TRBJ1-1; D is uncertain. CDR3 size: 14 residues. The V and J ends lost 7 bases and 1 base respectively, with 13 bases between them. Germline CDR1 is MGHDK and CDR2 is SYGVNS. The chain's CDR3 is CASIPARGNTEAFF. For the CDR3, the DNA is TGTGCCAGCATCCCCGCTCGTGGGAACACTGAAGCTTTCTTT.

The chain carries TRBV29-1 and TRBJ2-3; the D gene is possibly TRBD2 (6 bases). This CDR3 is built from 14 residues. Germline CDR1 is SQVTM and CDR2 is ANQGSEA. The V end was cut by 5 bases, the J end by 0 bases, with 12 bases between. The CDR3 protein is CSVRAGPSTDTQYF. The CDR3 DNA sequence: TGCAGCGTTCGGGCGGGACCTAGCACAGATACGCAGTATTTT.

This clone was picked up a small number of times. The V and J genes are TRBV9 and TRBJ2-1; TRBD2 is a possible D gene (6 bases). The CDR3 runs to 14 residues. Per the germline V gene, CDR1 is SGDLS and CDR2 is YYNGEE. Trimming pared 2 bases from V and 4 bases from J, leaving 10 bases between. CDR3 DNA sequence: TGTGCCAGCAGCGTGAATAGCGGTTACAATGAGCAGTTCTTC. Its translation: CASSVNSGYNEQFF.

This clone is a singleton in its sample. The chain uses TRBV6-6 and TRBJ2-3; TRBD1 matches 10 bases. CDR3 length: 16 residues. V lost 5 bases, J lost 6 bases, and 11 bases stayed unmatched. Germline V CDR1 and CDR2: MNHNY, SVGAGI (reference sequence). The DNA for the CDR3 is TGTGCCAGCAGTGGAAAGGACAGGGGGATGGCGGATACGCAGTATTTT. This translates into CASSGKDRGMADTQYF.